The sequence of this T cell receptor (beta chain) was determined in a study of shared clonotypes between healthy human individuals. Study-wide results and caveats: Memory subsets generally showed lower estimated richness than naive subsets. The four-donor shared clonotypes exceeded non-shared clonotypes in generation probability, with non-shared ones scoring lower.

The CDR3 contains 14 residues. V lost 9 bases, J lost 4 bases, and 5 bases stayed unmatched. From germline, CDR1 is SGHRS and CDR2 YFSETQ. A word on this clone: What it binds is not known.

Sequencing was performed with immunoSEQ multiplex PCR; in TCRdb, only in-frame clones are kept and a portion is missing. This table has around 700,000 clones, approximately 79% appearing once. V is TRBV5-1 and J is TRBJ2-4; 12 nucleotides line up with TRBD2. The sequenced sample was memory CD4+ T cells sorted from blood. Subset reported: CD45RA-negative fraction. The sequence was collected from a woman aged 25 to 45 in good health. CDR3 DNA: TGCGCCACCAGAGGACTAGCGGGAAAAAACATTCAGTACTTC. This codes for CATRGLAGKNIQYF. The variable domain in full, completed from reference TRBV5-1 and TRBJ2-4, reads KAGVTQTPRYLIKTRGQQVTLSCSPISGHRSVSWYQQTPGQGLQFLFEYFSETQRNKGNFPGRFSGRQFSNSRSEMNVSTLELGDSALYLCATRGLAGKNIQYFGAGTRLSVL.